Following are 14 T cell receptor beta chains from one sample sequenced in a study of blood T cell repertoires in COVID-19. Repertoires were generated with immunoSEQ multiplex PCR, while TCRdb's copy carries only in-frame clones and drops some. Of under 100,000 clones in the sample, about four fifths were seen once. The specimen sequenced was peripheral blood. These receptor sequences come from a woman between 65 and 79 years old with acute or convalescent COVID-19.

Worth noting for this clone: One junction end does not reproduce the germline sequence, and a read error may be involved. CDR3 region: CASSSRTGRVPLF. CDR3 sequence (DNA): TGTGCCAGCAGCTCGAGGACAGGGCGCGTCCCCCTTTTT. This chain uses TRBV5-8 with TRBJ1-5, with TRBD1 matching 8 bases. Germline values: CDR1 SGHTS, CDR2 YDEGEE. The CDR3 is 13 amino acids.

V and J are TRBV4-1 and TRBJ2-3; TRBD2 matches at 9 bases. The CDR3 spans 18 residues. Germline V CDR1 and CDR2: MGHRA, YSYEKL. V shed 0 bases, J shed 4 bases, and the junction held 11 bases outside the gene matches. Here the CDR3 DNA reads TGCGCCAGCAGCCAAGAGTGGGTAGAGCGGGGGGCCCCAGATACGCAGTATTTT. Its translation is CASSQEWVERGAPDTQYF.

The V gene is TRBV29-1, the J gene TRBJ1-2, with 8 bases aligning to TRBD1. The CDR3 loop spans 13 amino acids. Unmatched junction bases numbered 9, after V lost 6 bases and J lost 6 bases. The germline CDR1 and CDR2 sequences are SQVTM and ANQGSEA. CDR3 amino acids: CSVYRGTWNGYTF. In DNA, the CDR3 is TGCAGCGTATACAGGGGGACTTGGAATGGCTACACCTTC. Filled out from reference TRBV29-1 and TRBJ1-2, the complete variable domain reads SAVISQKPSRDICQRGTSLTIQCQVDSQVTMMFWYRQQPGQSLTLIATANQGSEATYESGFVIDKFPISRPNLTFSTLTVSNMSPEDSSIYLCSVYRGTWNGYTFGSGTRLTVV.

The V call is TRBV29-1, the J call TRBJ1-1; no definite D call. The V gene lost 8 bases and the J gene lost 0 bases, with 13 bases spanning the gap. CDR3 length equals 13 residues. Looked up from germline, CDR1 is SQVTM and CDR2 is ANQGSEA. The CDR3 reads CSIRAVMNTEAFF. CDR3 nucleotide sequence: TGCAGCATAAGAGCCGTTATGAACACTGAAGCTTTCTTT.

The rearrangement uses TRBV10-3 and TRBJ1-2; 11 bases line up with TRBD1. This CDR3 has 16 residues. CDR1 is ENHRY and CDR2 is SYGVKD in the germline V gene. V shed 9 bases and J 4 bases; nucleotides not matched to a gene: 13. CDR3 nucleotides: TGTGCCATTTATCCCCGGGACAGGGGGTGGGTCTATGGCTACACCTTC. It is translated as CAIYPRDRGWVYGYTF.

V and J are TRBV9 and TRBJ1-4, with a tentative D call TRBD1 (5 bases). V was shortened by 0 bases and J by 6 bases, with 12 bases between the two germline ends. Germline loops: CDR1 SGDLS, CDR2 YYNGEE. The CDR3 runs 15 residues. The chain's CDR3 is CASSVDSQGDEKLFF. CDR3 DNA: TGTGCCAGCAGCGTAGATTCCCAAGGGGATGAAAAACTGTTTTTT.

The V gene is TRBV5-8, the J gene TRBJ1-2; D not certain. The length of the CDR3 is 14 residues. From germline, CDR1 is SGHTS and CDR2 YDEGEE. V lost 5 bases to trimming and J lost 4 bases, with 15 bases between them. CDR3 region: CASRGRGGSYGYTF. CDR3 nucleotide sequence: TGTGCCAGCAGGGGGAGAGGAGGGAGCTATGGCTACACCTTC.

The V and J genes are TRBV20-1 and TRBJ1-5; D is unresolved. Trimming stripped 3 bases from V and 1 base from J, with 7 bases between. From germline, CDR1 is DFQATT and CDR2 SNEGSKA (reference sequence). The CDR3 sequence is 13 residues long. CDR3 in DNA: TGCAGTGCTAGTTTCGGGAGCAATCAGCCCCAGCATTTT. Protein sequence: CSASFGSNQPQHF.

This chain links TRBV27 with TRBJ1-6; D call uncertain. Germline CDR1 reads MNHEY; CDR2 reads SMNVEV (reference sequence). The V end lost 5 bases, the J end lost 4 bases, and 15 bases lay between the germline ends. The CDR3 loop spans 16 amino acids. The CDR3 loop is CASSPLSGGYNSPLHF. CDR3 DNA: TGTGCCAGCAGTCCCCTCTCCGGAGGGTATAATTCACCCCTCCACTTT.

This rearrangement joins TRBV5-1 to TRBJ1-3; D remains ambiguous. Germline V gives CDR1 SGHRS, CDR2 YFSETQ. The CDR3 loop spans 16 amino acids. V lost 4 bases to trimming and J lost 1 base, with 15 bases between them. Here the CDR3 reads CASSALLTESGNTIYF. DNA of the CDR3: TGCGCCAGCAGCGCTTTACTGACGGAGTCTGGAAACACCATATATTTT.

This clone appeared a single time. The gene calls are TRBV24-1 and TRBJ2-5, with TRBD2 matching 13 bases. The V segment lost 7 bases and the J segment 2 bases; nucleotides outside the gene matches: 3. The length of the CDR3 is 15 residues. Germline CDR1 is KGHDR and CDR2 is SFDVKD. The CDR3 is CATSGTSGDQETQYF. The DNA of the CDR3 is TGTGCCACCAGCGGGACTAGCGGGGATCAAGAGACCCAGTACTTC.

The rearrangement uses TRBV18 and TRBJ1-4, with TRBD1 as a possible D gene (6 bases). This CDR3 is built from 15 residues. In germline, CDR1 is KGHSH, CDR2 LQKENI. V was cut by 3 bases and J by 4 bases, with 12 bases left in between. As DNA, the CDR3 is TGTGCCAGCTCACCGGCAACAGGGTTTAATGAAAAACTGTTTTTT. Translated, it gives CASSPATGFNEKLFF.

Details on this clone: The same CDR3 can be traced to other DNA sequences in this sample. This sequence joins TRBV5-4 and TRBJ1-2; D is uncertain. The V gene's germline CDR1 is SGHNT and CDR2 YYREEE (reference sequence). Trimming left V 4 bases short and J 2 bases short, with 9 bases between. CDR3 length: 13 amino acids. The CDR3 loop is CASSPDKNYGYTF. Here the CDR3 DNA reads TGTGCCAGCAGCCCTGACAAGAACTATGGCTACACCTTC.

The chain links TRBV3-1 (or the pseudogene TRBV3-2) to TRBJ1-5, with a possible D match to TRBD1 (5 bases). CDR1 LGHDT and CDR2 YNNKEL come from the germline V gene (reference sequence). The CDR3 runs 15 residues. Trimming took off 4 bases at V and 7 bases at J, with 17 bases between the two ends. CDR3 amino acids: CASSLDGGIGQPQHF. The CDR3 bases are TGTGCCAGCAGCCTCGACGGGGGAATCGGACAGCCCCAGCATTTT.